This TCR beta chain originates from a study of cytomegalovirus exposure and HLA in healthy donors. Whole-study findings and limits: Later on, an analysis showed TCR association rates differing by HLA locus, with DRB1 the most and HLA-C the fewest.

A remark on this clone: Its antigen is currently unknown.

CDR1 is SGHTA and CDR2 is FQGNSA in the germline V gene. V was shortened by 3 bases and J by 0 bases, with 20 bases between the two germline ends. This CDR3 region has 18 residues. Use of 60 Vbeta and 13 Jbeta primers characterized the PCR. Sequenced by immunoSEQ multiplex PCR; TCRdb stores in-frame clones only, minus some. The sample lists about 160,000 clones, 80% occurring once. Sequencing was done on a sample of PBMCs. The J gene is TRBJ1-1, the V gene TRBV7-2; the D gene is possibly TRBD1 (5 bases). This sequence originates from a man aged 30 to 45 in good health and CMV-seronegative. CDR3 loop: CASSLGDSRLGMNTEAFF. The DNA for the CDR3 is TGTGCCAGCAGCTTGGGGGACTCCCGTTTGGGCATGAACACTGAAGCTTTCTTT.